Shown below are 20 T cell receptor beta chains from a single sample sequenced in a study of technical replicates of blood from a handful of donors. Produced via immunoSEQ multiplex PCR; TCRdb's table is partial and in-frame only. The data contain 65,000 to 85,000 clones, approximately 94% of them singletons. Sequencing was carried out using T cells isolated from PBMCs. All receptors come from a human donor in good health.

The chain employs TRBV6-6 and TRBJ2-5; TRBD1 matches at 8 bases. The trim removed 5 bases at V and 2 bases at J, leaving 4 bases unmatched. The CDR3 sequence is 14 residues long. The germline CDR1 and CDR2 sequences are MNHNY and SVGAGI (reference sequence). In nucleotides, the CDR3 is TGTGCCAGCAGTGACAGGGGTGGGCAAGAGACCCAGTACTTC. Protein: CASSDRGGQETQYF.

In nucleotides, the CDR3 is TGTGCCAGCAGCGAGGGACAGGGGGCGGGACAGCCCCAGCATTTT. Translated, it gives CASSEGQGAGQPQHF. The chain recombines TRBV9 with TRBJ1-5; the match to TRBD1 covers 12 bases. The CDR3 contains 15 residues. Per the germline V gene, CDR1 is SGDLS and CDR2 is YYNGEE. The J segment lost 7 bases and the V segment lost 3 bases, leaving 5 bases of the junction unmatched.

V usage is TRBV29-1 and J usage is TRBJ2-7; D might be TRBD2 (6 bases). The CDR3 runs 13 residues. V gave up 3 bases and J gave up 7 bases, with 16 bases separating them. Germline loops: CDR1 SQVTM, CDR2 ANQGSEA. The CDR3 is CSVEASEVEEQYF. The CDR3 bases are TGCAGCGTTGAGGCTAGCGAGGTGGAAGAGCAGTACTTC.

V gene TRBV9 combines with J gene TRBJ1-5; TRBD1 is a possible D gene (6 bases). Germline values: CDR1 SGDLS, CDR2 YYNGEE. Trimming removed 0 bases at V and 5 bases at J, with 18 bases between. The CDR3 consists of 17 residues. CDR3 nucleotide sequence: TGTGCCAGCAGCGTAGGGGGGATACAGGGTGATTATCAGCCCCAGCATTTT. It codes for CASSVGGIQGDYQPQHF. The full variable domain, completed using reference TRBV9 and TRBJ1-5, is DSGVTQTPKHLITATGQRVTLRCSPRSGDLSVYWYQQSLDQGLQFLIQYYNGEERAKGNILERFSAQQFPDLHSELNLSSLELGDSALYFCASSVGGIQGDYQPQHFGDGTRLSIL.

In its sample, this clone was seen once. The chain has TRBV11-2 and TRBJ2-1, with a possible D match to TRBD2 (5 bases). V was pared by 5 bases and J by 5 bases, with 7 bases between. The CDR3 covers 12 residues. Germline V CDR1 and CDR2: SGHAT, FQNNGV. CDR3 residues: CASSQLDNEQFF. The CDR3 DNA is TGTGCCAGCAGCCAACTAGACAATGAGCAGTTCTTC.

This clone was seen just once. V and J are TRBV7-8 and TRBJ2-2; 8 bases fit TRBD1. The CDR3 consists of 16 residues. With V trimmed by 4 bases and J by 4 bases, 8 bases remained unmatched. Per the germline V gene, CDR1 is SGHVS and CDR2 is FQNEAQ. CDR3 coding DNA: TGTGCCAGCAGCTCCCCCCCGACAGGGGCCACCGGGGAGCTGTTTTTT. Protein product: CASSSPPTGATGELFF.

The chain combines TRBV19 with TRBJ2-7; weak D call: TRBD1 (6 bases). Germline V gene lookup returns CDR1 LNHDA and CDR2 SQIVND (reference sequence). V lost 1 base and J 2 bases, leaving 15 bases between the germline ends. This CDR3 region has 16 residues. The CDR3 coding sequence is TGTGCCAGTAGTATAGGGGACATCTCTTATGCCTACGAGCAGTACTTC. Translated: CASSIGDISYAYEQYF.

The rearrangement joins TRBV6-5 to TRBJ2-1; TRBD1 might be the D (5 bases). The V end lost 8 bases, the J end lost 10 bases, and 21 bases lay between the germline ends. Germline CDR1 and CDR2: MNHEY and SVGAGI. CDR3 length: 14 amino acids. The CDR3 is CASYGPFTGKEQFF. The DNA for the CDR3 is TGTGCCAGCTACGGACCGTTCACAGGAAAAGAGCAGTTCTTC.

Relative to its sample, this clone is medium-sized. This same CDR3 is encoded by further DNA sequences in the sample. The V and J genes are TRBV5-1 and TRBJ2-1, with 13 bases aligning to TRBD2. CDR3 size: 16 residues. Germline V lookup: CDR1 SGHRS, CDR2 YFSETQ. V was clipped by 5 bases and J by 0 bases; unmatched bases: 2. DNA of the CDR3: TGCGCCAGCAGTCGGACTAGCGGGAGCTCCTACAATGAGCAGTTCTTC. Protein: CASSRTSGSSYNEQFF.

The chain couples TRBV5-8 to TRBJ2-6; no clear D gene. The germline V and J ends were trimmed by 2 bases and 0 bases, with 6 bases remaining between them. Germline V gives CDR1 SGHTS, CDR2 YDEGEE. CDR3 length: 15 residues. The CDR3 sequence: CASSFRYSGANVLTF. The CDR3 coding sequence is TGTGCCAGCAGCTTTCGGTACTCTGGGGCCAACGTCCTGACTTTC.

J is TRBJ1-1 and V is TRBV2, with TRBD1 identical over 9 bases. V dropped 7 bases and J dropped 1; count of bases not matched to a gene: 4. This CDR3 comprises 14 residues. Germline CDR1 reads SNHLY; CDR2 reads FYNNEI. The CDR3 here is CASKTGQGNTEAFF. DNA for the CDR3: TGTGCCAGCAAAACGGGACAGGGGAACACTGAAGCTTTCTTT.

CDR3: CAWSTTGYGYTF. In nucleotides, the CDR3 is TGTGCCTGGAGTACTACAGGCTATGGCTACACCTTC. The V call is TRBV30, the J call TRBJ1-2, with D possibly TRBD1 on 5 matching bases. The CDR3 covers 12 residues. Trimming removed 2 bases from V and 4 bases from J, with 8 bases in between. Per the germline V gene, CDR1 is GTSNPN and CDR2 is SVGIG (reference sequence).

This chain joins TRBV27 and TRBJ1-1; TRBD1 matches at 7 bases. Losses at the gene ends were 4 bases for V and 5 bases for J; bases not matched to a gene: 7. The CDR3 extends over 14 amino acids. CDR1 MNHEY and CDR2 SMNVEV come from the germline V gene (reference sequence). CDR3 bases: TGTGCCAGCAGTTGGGCCCAGGGGGTGACTGAAGCTTTCTTT. Amino acids: CASSWAQGVTEAFF.

The rearrangement links TRBV27 to TRBJ2-5, with 7 nucleotides matching TRBD1. The ends lost 6 bases at V and 2 bases at J; junction bases unmatched: 3. The CDR3 extends over 13 amino acids. The germline V gene encodes CDR1 MNHEY and CDR2 SMNVEV (reference sequence). CDR3 amino acids: CASRSTGQETQYF. As DNA, the CDR3 is TGTGCCAGCAGATCGACAGGGCAAGAGACCCAGTACTTC.

The chain uses TRBV5-6 and TRBJ1-1; D may be TRBD1 (5 bases). Trimming removed 1 base from V and 1 base from J, with 8 bases in between. CDR1 and CDR2 from the germline V gene are SGHDT and YYEEEE. This CDR3 has 14 amino acids. DNA of the CDR3: TGTGCCAGCAGCTTGCCGGGGGAGAACACTGAAGCTTTCTTT. This encodes CASSLPGENTEAFF.

The chain carries TRBV6-5 and TRBJ2-7, with D perhaps TRBD2 (5 bases). The germline CDR1 and CDR2 sequences are MNHEY and SVGAGI. The V gene lost 4 bases and the J gene lost 1 base, with 8 bases spanning the gap. The CDR3 sequence is 13 residues long. The chain's CDR3 is CASSLGSSYEQYF. In DNA form, the CDR3 reads TGTGCCAGCAGTTTAGGGAGTTCCTACGAGCAGTACTTC.

The chain recombines TRBV6-1 with TRBJ2-3; TRBD2 aligns across 8 bases. This CDR3 has 16 residues. Germline V gene lookup returns CDR1 MNHNS and CDR2 SASEGT. V shed 2 bases and J 4 bases; nucleotides not matched to a gene: 8. The CDR3 region is CASSELRRGLADTQYF. For the CDR3, the DNA is TGTGCCAGCAGTGAACTCCGCCGGGGACTAGCAGATACGCAGTATTTT.

The V and J genes are TRBV6-5 and TRBJ2-1; D is perhaps TRBD2 (6 bases). Trimming cost V 7 bases and J 7 bases, with 14 bases left between them. Germline V gene data show CDR1 as MNHEY and CDR2 as SVGAGI. This CDR3 region has 13 residues. In DNA form, the CDR3 reads TGTGCCAGCACGCCGGGAGAGGCGAATGAGCAGTTCTTC. Protein product: CASTPGEANEQFF.

The count of this clone is one. This chain links TRBV4-1 with TRBJ2-7, with TRBD1 matching over 9 bases. This CDR3 has 16 amino acids. Germline CDR1 MGHRA, CDR2 YSYEKL. J lost 3 bases, V lost 3 bases, and 9 bases had no gene match. The CDR3 here is CASSHPGQGGGYEQYF. In DNA, the CDR3 is TGCGCCAGCAGCCACCCGGGACAGGGAGGCGGCTACGAGCAGTACTTC.

CDR3 bases: TGTGCCAGCAGATCCCGCGGACAGAGAGATGGCTACACCTTC. It encodes CASRSRGQRDGYTF. J is TRBJ1-2 and V is TRBV6-1, with D tentatively TRBD1 (6 bases). V lost 6 bases and J 6 bases, leaving 17 bases between the germline ends. Germline-derived CDR1 and CDR2 are MNHNS and SASEGT. The CDR3 loop spans 14 amino acids.